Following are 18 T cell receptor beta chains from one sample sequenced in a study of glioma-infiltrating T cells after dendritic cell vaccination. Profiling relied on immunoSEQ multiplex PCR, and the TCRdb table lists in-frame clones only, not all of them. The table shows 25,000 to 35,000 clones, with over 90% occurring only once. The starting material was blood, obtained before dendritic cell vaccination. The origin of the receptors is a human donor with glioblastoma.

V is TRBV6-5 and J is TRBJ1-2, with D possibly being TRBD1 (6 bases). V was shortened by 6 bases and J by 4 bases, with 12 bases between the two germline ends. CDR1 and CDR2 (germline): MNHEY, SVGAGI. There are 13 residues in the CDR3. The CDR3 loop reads CASRPKGVYGYTF. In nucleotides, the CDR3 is TGTGCCAGCAGACCGAAGGGGGTCTATGGCTACACCTTC.

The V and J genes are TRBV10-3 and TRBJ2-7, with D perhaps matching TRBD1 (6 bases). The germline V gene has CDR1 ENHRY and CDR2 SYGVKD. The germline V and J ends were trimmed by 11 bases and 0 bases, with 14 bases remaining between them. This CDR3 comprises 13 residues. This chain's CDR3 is CALRDISSYEQYF. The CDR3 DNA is TGTGCCCTTCGGGACATTAGCTCCTACGAGCAGTACTTC.

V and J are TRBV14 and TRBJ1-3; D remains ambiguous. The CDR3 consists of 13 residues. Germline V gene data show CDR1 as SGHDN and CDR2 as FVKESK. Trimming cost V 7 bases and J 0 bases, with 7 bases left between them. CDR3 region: CASKSHSGNTIYF. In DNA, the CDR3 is TGTGCCAGCAAATCCCACTCTGGAAACACCATATATTTT.

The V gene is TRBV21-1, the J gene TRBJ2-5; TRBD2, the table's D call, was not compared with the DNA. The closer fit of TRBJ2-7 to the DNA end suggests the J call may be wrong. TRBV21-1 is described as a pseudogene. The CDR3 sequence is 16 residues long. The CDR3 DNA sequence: TGTGCCAGCAGCGACCAAGTAATGGACGATGACTACGAGCAGTACTTC. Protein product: CASSDQVMDDDYEQYF.

The CDR3 DNA follows: TGTGCCAGTAGAACCGCCGGGACAGTGAACACTGAAGCTTTCTTT. This gives the protein CASRTAGTVNTEAFF. This rearrangement joins TRBV19 to TRBJ1-1, with 7 bases matching TRBD1. The V segment lost 6 bases and the J segment 0 bases; nucleotides outside the gene matches: 7. Per germline, CDR1 LNHDA and CDR2 SQIVND (reference sequence). This CDR3 has 15 residues.

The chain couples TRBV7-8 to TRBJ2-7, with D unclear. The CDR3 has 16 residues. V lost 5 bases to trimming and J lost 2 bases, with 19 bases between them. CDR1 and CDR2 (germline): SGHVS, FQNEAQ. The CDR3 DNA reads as TGTGCCAGCAGCAAGACACCTTTGCAGACGCCCTACGAGCAGTACTTC. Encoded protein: CASSKTPLQTPYEQYF.

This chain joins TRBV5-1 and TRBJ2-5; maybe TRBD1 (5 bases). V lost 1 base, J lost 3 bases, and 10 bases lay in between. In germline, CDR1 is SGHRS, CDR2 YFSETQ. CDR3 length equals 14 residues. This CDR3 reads CASSLSRREETQYF. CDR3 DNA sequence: TGCGCCAGCAGCTTGAGTCGCAGGGAAGAGACCCAGTACTTC.

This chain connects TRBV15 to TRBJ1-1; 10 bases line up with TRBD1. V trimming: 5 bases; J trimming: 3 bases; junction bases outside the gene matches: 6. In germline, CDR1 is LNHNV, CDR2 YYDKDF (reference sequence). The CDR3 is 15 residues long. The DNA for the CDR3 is TGTGCCACCAGCCGAAACGACAGGGGGCACACTGAAGCTTTCTTT. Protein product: CATSRNDRGHTEAFF.

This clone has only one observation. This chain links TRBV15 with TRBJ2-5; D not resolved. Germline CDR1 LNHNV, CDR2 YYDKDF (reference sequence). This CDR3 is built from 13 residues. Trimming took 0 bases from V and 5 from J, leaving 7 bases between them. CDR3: CATSRDTWETQYF. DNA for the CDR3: TGTGCCACCAGCAGAGATACTTGGGAGACCCAGTACTTC. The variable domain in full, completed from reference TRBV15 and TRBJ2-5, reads DAMVIQNPRYQVTQFGKPVTLSCSQTLNHNVMYWYQQKSSQAPKLLFHYYDKDFNNEADTPDNFQSRRPNTSFCFLDIRSPGLGDTAMYLCATSRDTWETQYFGPGTRLLVL.

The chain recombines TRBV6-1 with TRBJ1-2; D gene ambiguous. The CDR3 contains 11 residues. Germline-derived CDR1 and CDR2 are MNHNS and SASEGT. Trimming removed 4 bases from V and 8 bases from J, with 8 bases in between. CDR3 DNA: TGTGCCAGCAGTGCCTCCCTAGGCTACACCTTC. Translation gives CASSASLGYTF.

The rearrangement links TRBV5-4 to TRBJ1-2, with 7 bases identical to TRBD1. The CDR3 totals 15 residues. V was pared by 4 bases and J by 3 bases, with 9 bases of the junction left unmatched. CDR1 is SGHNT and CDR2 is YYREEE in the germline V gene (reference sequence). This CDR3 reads CASSPPEGGYYGYTF. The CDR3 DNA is TGTGCCAGCAGCCCACCCGAAGGGGGCTACTATGGCTACACCTTC.

Here the CDR3 reads CASSQSDIANYGYTF. CDR3 nucleotides: TGTGCCAGCAGCCAATCGGACATAGCTAACTATGGCTACACCTTC. This chain joins TRBV4-2 and TRBJ1-2; the D gene is possibly TRBD1 (5 bases). The CDR3 totals 15 residues. V gave up 2 bases and J gave up 0 bases, with 10 bases separating them. Germline V lookup: CDR1 LGHNA, CDR2 YNFKEQ.

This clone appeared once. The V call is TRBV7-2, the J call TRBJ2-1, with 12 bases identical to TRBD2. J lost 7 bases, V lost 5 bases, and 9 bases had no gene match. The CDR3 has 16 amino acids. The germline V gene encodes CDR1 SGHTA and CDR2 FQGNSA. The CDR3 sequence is CASSAQLAGGSNEQFF. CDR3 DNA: TGTGCCAGCAGCGCTCAACTAGCGGGGGGATCGAATGAGCAGTTCTTC.

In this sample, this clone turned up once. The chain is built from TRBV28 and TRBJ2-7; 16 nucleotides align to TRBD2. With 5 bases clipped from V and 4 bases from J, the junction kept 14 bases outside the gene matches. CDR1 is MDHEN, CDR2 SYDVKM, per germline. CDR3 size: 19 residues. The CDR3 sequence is CASSPPGGLAGGFRYEQYF. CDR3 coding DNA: TGTGCCAGCAGTCCGCCGGGGGGACTAGCGGGGGGGTTTCGGTACGAGCAGTACTTC.

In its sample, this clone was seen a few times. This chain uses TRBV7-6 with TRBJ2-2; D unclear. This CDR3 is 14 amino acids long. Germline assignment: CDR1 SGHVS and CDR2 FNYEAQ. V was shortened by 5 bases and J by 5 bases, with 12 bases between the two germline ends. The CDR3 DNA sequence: TGTGCCAGCAGCCGCCCGTCGGGTACCGGGGAGCTGTTTTTT. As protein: CASSRPSGTGELFF.

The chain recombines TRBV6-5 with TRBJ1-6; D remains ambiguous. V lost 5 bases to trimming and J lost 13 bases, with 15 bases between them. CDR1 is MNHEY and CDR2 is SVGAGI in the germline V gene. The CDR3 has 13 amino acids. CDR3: CASSEAVLGPLHF. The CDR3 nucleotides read TGTGCCAGCAGTGAAGCGGTCCTCGGTCCCCTCCACTTT.

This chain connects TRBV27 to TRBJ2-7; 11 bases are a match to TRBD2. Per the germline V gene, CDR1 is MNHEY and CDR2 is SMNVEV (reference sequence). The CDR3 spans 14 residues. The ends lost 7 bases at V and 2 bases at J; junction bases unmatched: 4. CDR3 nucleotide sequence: TGTGCCAGCACTCCACTAGCGGGGGCCTACGAGCAGTACTTC. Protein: CASTPLAGAYEQYF.

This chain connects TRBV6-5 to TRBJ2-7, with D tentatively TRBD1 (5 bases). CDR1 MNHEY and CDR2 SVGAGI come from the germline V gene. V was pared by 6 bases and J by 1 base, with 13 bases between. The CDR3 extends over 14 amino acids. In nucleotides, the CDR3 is TGTGCCAGCAGCACTTTCCAGGGATCCTACGAGCAGTACTTC. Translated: CASSTFQGSYEQYF.